This T cell receptor beta chain stems from a study of naive and memory T cell subsets. Study-level findings and limits: Far more TCRs reportedly came from tuberculin skin test site biopsies. Higher TCR numbers at tuberculin sites reflect T cell infiltration, per interpretation.

Four PCR rounds used nested alpha and beta constant region primers plus the SP2 primer. TCRdb itself ran the UMI-ligation and nested PCR reads through MiXCR, one entry per CDR3 protein. The sample records 20,000 to 25,000 distinct CDR3 sequences, around 6% being singletons. In its sample, this clonotype was seen many times. The antigen remains undetermined. Noted treatment: skin biopsy from PPD injection site in Mantoux-positive individual. A UMI-containing oligonucleotide was joined by 3' ligation to the TCR cDNA template. Individuals with a positive Mantoux test gave biopsies from PPD-injected skin. With V trimmed by 4 bases and J by 0 bases, 3 bases remained unmatched. Germline values: CDR1 SQVTM, CDR2 ANQGSEA. The length of the CDR3 is 15 residues.

The sequenced sample was skin, obtained from a tuberculin skin test site. The sequence was collected from an adult in good health. The chain carries TRBV29-1 and TRBJ2-1, with TRBD2 identical over 10 bases. The CDR3 DNA reads as TGCAGCGTTGTAGCTAGCGGGAGCTCCTACAATGAGCAGTTCTTC. This codes for CSVVASGSSYNEQFF.